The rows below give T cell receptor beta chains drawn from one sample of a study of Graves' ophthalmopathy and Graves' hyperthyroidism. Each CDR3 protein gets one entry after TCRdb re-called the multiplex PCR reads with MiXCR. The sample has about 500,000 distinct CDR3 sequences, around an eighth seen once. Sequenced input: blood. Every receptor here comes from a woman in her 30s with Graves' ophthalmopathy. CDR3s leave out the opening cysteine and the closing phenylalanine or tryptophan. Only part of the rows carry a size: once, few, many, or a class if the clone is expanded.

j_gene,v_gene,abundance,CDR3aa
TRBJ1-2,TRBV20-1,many,SASENLANYGYT
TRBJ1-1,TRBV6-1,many,ASSEAADEAF
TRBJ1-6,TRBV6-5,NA,ASSYSFMSSPLH
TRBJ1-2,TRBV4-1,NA,ASSLLRTEVKGYT
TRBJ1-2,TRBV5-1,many,ASSRTGQAPVEGYT
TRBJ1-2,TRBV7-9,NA,ASSKTGDGGYT
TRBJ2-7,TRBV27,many,ASSSGTGESYEQY
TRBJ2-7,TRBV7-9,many,ASSPARAVAYEQY
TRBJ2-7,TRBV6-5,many,ASSSRGKGVDYEQY
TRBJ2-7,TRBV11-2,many,ASSLLTGSEQY
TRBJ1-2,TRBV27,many,ASSLDREEFGYT
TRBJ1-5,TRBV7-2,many,ASSFRTGGVEPQH
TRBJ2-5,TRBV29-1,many,SVSNSGSQETQY
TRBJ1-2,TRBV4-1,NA,ASSQDGPGHYGYT
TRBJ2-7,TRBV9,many,ASSVGGTGIYEQY
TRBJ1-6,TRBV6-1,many,ASSRSRAPDSPLH
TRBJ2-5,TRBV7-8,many,ASSLRMRLVQETQY
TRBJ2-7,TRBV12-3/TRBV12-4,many,ASSLTGVSYEQY
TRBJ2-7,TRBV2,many,ARGTVRYEQY
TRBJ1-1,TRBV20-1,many,SAEGAVNTEAF
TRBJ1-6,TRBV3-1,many,ASSQGAGRNSPLH
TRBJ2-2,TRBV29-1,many,SVEGEGPSPGELF
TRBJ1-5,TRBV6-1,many,ASTRIGQPGPQH
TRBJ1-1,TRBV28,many,ASSVKTEAF
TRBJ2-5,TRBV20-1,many,GAAGTSGRGVQETQY
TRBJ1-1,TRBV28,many,ASSSEPPEAF
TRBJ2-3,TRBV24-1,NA,ATSDLRGTESRTDTQY
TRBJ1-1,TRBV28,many,ASSSTRLTGWTEAF
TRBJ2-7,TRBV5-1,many,ASSFRDSAYEQY
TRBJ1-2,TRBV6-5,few,ASSYSEVNYGYT